This T cell receptor (beta chain) was retrieved from a study of blood T cell repertoires in COVID-19. The V gene lost 3 bases and the J gene lost 3 bases, with 15 bases spanning the gap. Per the germline V gene, CDR1 is SGHAT and CDR2 is FQNNGV. The CDR3 totals 15 residues. Participant age was roughly 18 to 95 years, and participants resided in about two dozen US areas. Assignment of participants to cohorts was predicated upon participant-reported clinical history. This clone was counted a few times. In the original analysis: How many nucleated cells were present was estimated from reference gene primer amplification. Profiling relied on immunoSEQ multiplex PCR, and the TCRdb table lists in-frame clones only, not all of them. The V and J calls and clone size are taken from that table; D and trimming were inferred from the DNA. The sample records about 220,000 clones, around 87% being singletons.

The specimen was PBMCs or T cells enriched from blood (not recorded which). The source is a woman aged 18-29 years in a cohort exposed to, infected with or recovered from COVID-19 (not recorded which). The chain has TRBV11-2 and TRBJ2-7; D is possibly TRBD1 (6 bases). For the CDR3, the DNA is TGTGCCAGCAGCTTGAGGGGCGTAGGGGGCTACGAGCAGTACTTC. Residues: CASSLRGVGGYEQYF.